This TCR beta chain was recorded in a study of shared clonotypes between healthy human individuals. V lost 6 bases, J lost 5 bases, and 10 bases lay in between. In germline, CDR1 is MDHEN, CDR2 SYDVKM. This CDR3 comprises 12 residues. It was 250 to 350 ng DNA, some 33,000 T cell genomes, that went into each replicate PCR of unsorted PBMC. The assay was immunoSEQ multiplex PCR, and TCRdb's table has in-frame clones only and misses some. The profile shows more than 450,000 clones, around 74% of them singletons. The clonotype originates from a woman between 40 and 50 years old in good health. Some clones in this sample may be carry-over from other donors' samples. Sequencing was performed on PBMCs. V and J are TRBV28 and TRBJ1-1; D perhaps matches TRBD1 (6 bases). CDR3 DNA sequence: TGTGCCAGCAGCCAACAGGGAACTGAAGCTTTCTTT. This sequence encodes CASSQQGTEAFF.